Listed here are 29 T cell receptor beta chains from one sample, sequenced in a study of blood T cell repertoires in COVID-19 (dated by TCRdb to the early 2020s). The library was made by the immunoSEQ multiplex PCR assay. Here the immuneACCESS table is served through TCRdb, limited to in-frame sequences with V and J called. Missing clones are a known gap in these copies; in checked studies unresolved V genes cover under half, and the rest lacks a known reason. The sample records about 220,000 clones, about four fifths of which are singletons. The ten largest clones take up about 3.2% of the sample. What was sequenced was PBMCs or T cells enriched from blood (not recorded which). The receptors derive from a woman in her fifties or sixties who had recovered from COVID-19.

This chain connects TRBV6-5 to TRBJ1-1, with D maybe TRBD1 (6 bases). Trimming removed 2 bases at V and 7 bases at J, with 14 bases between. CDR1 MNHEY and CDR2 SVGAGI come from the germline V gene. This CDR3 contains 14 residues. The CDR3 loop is CASSYTQGIYEAFF. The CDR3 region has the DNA TGTGCCAGCAGTTACACTCAGGGGATCTATGAAGCTTTCTTT.

In nucleotides, the CDR3 is TGCGCCAGCAGCTTGGGGCGGGAGAGGTCAGAGACCCAGTACTTC. Translating gives CASSLGRERSETQYF. This chain connects TRBV5-1 to TRBJ2-5; 7 bases map to TRBD2. Germline loops: CDR1 SGHRS, CDR2 YFSETQ. This CDR3 region has 15 residues. Trimming cost V 0 bases and J 4 bases; bases outside gene matches: 6.

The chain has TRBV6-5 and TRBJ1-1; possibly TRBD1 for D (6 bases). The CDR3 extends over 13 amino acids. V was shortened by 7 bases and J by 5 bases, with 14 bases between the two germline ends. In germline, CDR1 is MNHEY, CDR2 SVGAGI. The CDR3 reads CASTERTGTEAFF. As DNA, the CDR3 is TGTGCCAGCACGGAAAGAACAGGGACTGAAGCTTTCTTT.

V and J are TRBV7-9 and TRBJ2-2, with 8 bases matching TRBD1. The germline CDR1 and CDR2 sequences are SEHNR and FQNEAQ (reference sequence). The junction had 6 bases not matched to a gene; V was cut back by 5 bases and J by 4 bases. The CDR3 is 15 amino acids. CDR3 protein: CASSARTGSTGELFF. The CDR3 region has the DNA TGTGCCAGCAGCGCCCGGACAGGGAGCACCGGGGAGCTGTTTTTT.

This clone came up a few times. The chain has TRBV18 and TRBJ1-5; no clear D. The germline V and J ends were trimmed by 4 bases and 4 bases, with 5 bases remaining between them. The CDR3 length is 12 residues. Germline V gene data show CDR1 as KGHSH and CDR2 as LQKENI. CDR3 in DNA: TGTGCCAGCTCACTCCCGAATCAGCCCCAGCATTTT. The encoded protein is CASSLPNQPQHF.

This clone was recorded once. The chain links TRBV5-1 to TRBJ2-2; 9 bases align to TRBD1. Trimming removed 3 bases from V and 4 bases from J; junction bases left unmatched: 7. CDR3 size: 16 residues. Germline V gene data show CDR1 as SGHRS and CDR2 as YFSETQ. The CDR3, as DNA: TGCGCCAGCAGCTCCACAGGGGGCCTGGGCACCGGGGAGCTGTTTTTT. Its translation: CASSSTGGLGTGELFF.

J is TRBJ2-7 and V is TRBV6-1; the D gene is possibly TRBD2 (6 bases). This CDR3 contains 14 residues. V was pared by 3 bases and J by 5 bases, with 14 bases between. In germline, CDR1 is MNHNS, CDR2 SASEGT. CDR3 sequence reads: CASSDPLAPNEQYF. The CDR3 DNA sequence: TGTGCCAGCAGTGACCCACTAGCCCCCAACGAGCAGTACTTC.

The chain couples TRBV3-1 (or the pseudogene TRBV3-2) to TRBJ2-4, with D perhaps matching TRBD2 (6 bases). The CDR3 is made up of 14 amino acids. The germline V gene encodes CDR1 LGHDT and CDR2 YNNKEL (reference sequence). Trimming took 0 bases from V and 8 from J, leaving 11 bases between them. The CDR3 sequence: CASSQDQERDIQYF. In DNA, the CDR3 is TGTGCCAGCAGCCAAGATCAAGAGCGGGACATTCAGTACTTC.

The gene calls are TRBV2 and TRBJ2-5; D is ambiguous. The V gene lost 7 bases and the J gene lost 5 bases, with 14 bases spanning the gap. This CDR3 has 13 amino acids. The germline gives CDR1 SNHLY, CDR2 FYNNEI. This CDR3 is CASITGVRETQYF. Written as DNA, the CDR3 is TGTGCCAGCATTACCGGAGTCCGGGAGACCCAGTACTTC.

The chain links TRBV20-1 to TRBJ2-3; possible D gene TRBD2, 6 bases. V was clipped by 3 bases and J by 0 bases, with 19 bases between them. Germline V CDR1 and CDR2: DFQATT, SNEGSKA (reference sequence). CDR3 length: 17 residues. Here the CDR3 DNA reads TGCAGTGCTAGTCTCCCAGGAGCCGGGACTAGCACAGATACGCAGTATTTT. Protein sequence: CSASLPGAGTSTDTQYF.

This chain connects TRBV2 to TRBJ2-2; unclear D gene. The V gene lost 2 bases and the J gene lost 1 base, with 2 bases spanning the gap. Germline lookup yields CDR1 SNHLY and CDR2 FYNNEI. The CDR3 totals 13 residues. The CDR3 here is CASSEQNTGELFF. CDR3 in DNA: TGTGCCAGCAGTGAACAGAACACCGGGGAGCTGTTTTTT.

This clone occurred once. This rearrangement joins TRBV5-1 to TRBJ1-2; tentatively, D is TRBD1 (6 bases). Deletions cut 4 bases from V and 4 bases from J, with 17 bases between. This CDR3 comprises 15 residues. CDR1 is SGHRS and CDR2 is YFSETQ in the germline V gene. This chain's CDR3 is CASSPLDSTFYGYTF. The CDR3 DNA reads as TGCGCCAGCAGCCCCCTGGACAGCACTTTCTATGGCTACACCTTC.

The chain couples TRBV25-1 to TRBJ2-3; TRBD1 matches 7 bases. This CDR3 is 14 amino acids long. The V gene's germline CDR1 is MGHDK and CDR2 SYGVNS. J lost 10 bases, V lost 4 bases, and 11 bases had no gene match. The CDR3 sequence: CASSVTGKANAQYF. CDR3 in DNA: TGTGCCAGCAGTGTGACAGGGAAGGCCAACGCGCAGTATTTT.

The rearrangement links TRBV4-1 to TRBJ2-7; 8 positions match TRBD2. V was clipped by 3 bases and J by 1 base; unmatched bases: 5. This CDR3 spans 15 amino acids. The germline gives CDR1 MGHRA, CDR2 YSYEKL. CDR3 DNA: TGCGCCAGCAGCCAGAGCGGGAGTCTGTCCTACGAGCAGTACTTC. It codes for CASSQSGSLSYEQYF.

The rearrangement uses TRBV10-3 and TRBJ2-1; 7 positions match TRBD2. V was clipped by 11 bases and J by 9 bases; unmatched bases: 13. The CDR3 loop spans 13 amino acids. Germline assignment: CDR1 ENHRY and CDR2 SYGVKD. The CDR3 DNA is TGTGCCTACACGGCGACCGGCGGGGGTGAGCAGTTCTTC. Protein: CAYTATGGGEQFF.

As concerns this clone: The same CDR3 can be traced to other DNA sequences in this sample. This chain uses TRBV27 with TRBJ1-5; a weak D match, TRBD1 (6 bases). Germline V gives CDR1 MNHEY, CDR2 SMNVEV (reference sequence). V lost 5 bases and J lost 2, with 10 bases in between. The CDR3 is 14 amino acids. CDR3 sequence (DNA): TGTGCCAGCAGTCTCCGACAGGGCAATCAGCCCCAGCATTTT. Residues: CASSLRQGNQPQHF.

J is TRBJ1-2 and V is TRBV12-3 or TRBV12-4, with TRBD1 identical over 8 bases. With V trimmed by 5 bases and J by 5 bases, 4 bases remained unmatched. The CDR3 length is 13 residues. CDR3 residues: CASSPTGEYGYTF. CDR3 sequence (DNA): TGTGCCAGCAGTCCGACAGGGGAGTATGGCTACACCTTC.

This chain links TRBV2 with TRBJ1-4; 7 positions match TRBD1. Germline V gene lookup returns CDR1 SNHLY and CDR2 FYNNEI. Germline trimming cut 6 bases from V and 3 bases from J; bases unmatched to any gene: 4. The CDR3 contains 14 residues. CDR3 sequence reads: CASRKGAANEKLFF. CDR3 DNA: TGTGCCAGCAGGAAGGGGGCGGCTAATGAAAAACTGTTTTTT.

CDR3 DNA: TGTGCCAACGGGGGACGGACCGGGGAGCTGTTTTTT. Protein sequence: CANGGRTGELFF. V and J are TRBV12-3 or TRBV12-4 and TRBJ2-2, with a possible D match to TRBD2 (6 bases). V dropped 10 bases and J dropped 5 bases, with 11 bases sitting between them. The CDR3 spans 12 residues.

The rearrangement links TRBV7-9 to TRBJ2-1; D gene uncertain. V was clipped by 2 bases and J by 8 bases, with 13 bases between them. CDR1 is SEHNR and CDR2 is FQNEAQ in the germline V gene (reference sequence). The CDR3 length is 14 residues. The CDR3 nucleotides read TGTGCCAGCAGCTTATCTTCTCCCCCGGATGAGCAGTTCTTC. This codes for CASSLSSPPDEQFF.

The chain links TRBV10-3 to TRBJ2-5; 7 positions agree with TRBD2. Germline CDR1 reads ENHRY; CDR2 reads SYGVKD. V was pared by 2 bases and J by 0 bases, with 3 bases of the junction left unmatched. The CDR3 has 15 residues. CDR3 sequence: CAISETAGNQETQYF. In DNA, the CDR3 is TGTGCCATCAGTGAGACAGCGGGAAACCAAGAGACCCAGTACTTC.

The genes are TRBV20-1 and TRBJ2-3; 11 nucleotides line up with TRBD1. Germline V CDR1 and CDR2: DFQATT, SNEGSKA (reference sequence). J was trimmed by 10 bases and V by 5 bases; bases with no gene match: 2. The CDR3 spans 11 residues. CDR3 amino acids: CSARTGGPQYF. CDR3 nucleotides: TGCAGTGCTCGGACAGGGGGCCCGCAGTATTTT.

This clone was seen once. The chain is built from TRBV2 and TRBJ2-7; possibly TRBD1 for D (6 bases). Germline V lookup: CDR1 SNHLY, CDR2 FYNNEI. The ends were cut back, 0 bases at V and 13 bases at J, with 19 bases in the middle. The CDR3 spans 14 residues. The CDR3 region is CASSEALTGGPVYF. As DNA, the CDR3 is TGTGCCAGCAGTGAAGCGTTGACAGGTGGTCCAGTTTACTTC.

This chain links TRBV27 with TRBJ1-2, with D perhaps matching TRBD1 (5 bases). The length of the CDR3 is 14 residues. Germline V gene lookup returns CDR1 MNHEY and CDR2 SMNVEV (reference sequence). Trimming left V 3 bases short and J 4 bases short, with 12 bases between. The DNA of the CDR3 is TGTGCCAGCAGTTTCAGGGCCCTCTCCTATGGCTACACCTTC. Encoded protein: CASSFRALSYGYTF.

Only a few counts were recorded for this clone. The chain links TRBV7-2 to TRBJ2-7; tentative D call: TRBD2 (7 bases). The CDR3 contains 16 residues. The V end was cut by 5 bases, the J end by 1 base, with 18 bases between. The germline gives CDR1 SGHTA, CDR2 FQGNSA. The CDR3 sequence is CASSPKGGAPSYEQYF. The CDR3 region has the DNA TGTGCCAGCAGCCCCAAAGGGGGGGCTCCTTCCTACGAGCAGTACTTC.

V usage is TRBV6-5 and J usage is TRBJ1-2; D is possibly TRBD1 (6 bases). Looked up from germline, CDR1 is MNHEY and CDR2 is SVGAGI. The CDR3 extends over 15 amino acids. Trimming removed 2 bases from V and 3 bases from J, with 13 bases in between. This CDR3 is CASSYRGGGHYGYTF. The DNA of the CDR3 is TGTGCCAGCAGTTACAGGGGGGGAGGGCACTATGGCTACACCTTC.

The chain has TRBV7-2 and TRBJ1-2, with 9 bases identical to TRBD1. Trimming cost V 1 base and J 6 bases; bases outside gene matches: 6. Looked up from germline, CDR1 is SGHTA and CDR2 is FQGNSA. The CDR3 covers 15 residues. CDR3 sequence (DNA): TGTGCCAGCAGCTTAGGGGACAGGGAGTTTGATGGCTACACCTTC. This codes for CASSLGDREFDGYTF.

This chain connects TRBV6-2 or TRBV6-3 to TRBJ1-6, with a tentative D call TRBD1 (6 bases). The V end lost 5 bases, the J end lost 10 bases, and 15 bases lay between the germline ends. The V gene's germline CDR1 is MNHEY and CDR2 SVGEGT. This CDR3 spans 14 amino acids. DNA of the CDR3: TGTGCCAGCAGTCCGGGACAAACAGGCTCACCCCTCCACTTT. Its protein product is CASSPGQTGSPLHF.

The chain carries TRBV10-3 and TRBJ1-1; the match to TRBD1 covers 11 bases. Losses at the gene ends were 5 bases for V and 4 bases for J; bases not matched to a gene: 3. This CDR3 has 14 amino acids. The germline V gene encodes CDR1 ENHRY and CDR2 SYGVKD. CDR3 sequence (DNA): TGTGCCATCAGTACGGGACAGGGGGTCACTGAAGCTTTCTTT. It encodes CAISTGQGVTEAFF.